A selection of T cell receptor beta chains follows, all from one sample in a study of T cell responses to AZD1222 COVID-19 vaccine. TCRdb's copy holds only in-frame clones and misses some; the assay was immunoSEQ multiplex PCR. The sample has about 110,000 clones, about nine tenths seen once. Source: peripheral blood, taken on day 0 of MenACWY control vaccination. Receptor source: an adult in good health. CDR3s include the opening cysteine and the closing phenylalanine or tryptophan. The D gene is left open where the match is weak.

TRBV30	NA	TRBJ1-5	13	CAWSLSGGQPQHF	TGTGCCTGGAGCTTATCGGGGGGGCAGCCCCAGCATTTT
TRBV7-9	NA	TRBJ1-2	12	CASSLAYYGYTF	TGTGCCAGCAGCTTAGCCTACTATGGCTACACCTTC
TRBV4-1	NA	TRBJ2-7	14	CASSQDMGSYEQYF	TGCGCCAGCAGCCAAGATATGGGTTCCTACGAGCAGTACTTC
TRBV5-1	TRBD1	TRBJ2-5	15	CASSLAPGGLETQYF	TGCGCCAGCAGCTTGGCCCCAGGGGGCCTTGAGACCCAGTACTTC
TRBV30	TRBD2	TRBJ2-3	14	CAWSSSGGTDTQYF	TGTGCCTGGAGTTCAAGCGGGGGCACAGATACGCAGTATTTT
TRBV7-8	TRBD1	TRBJ1-2	14	CASSRGTGTYGYTF	TGTGCCAGCAGCCGAGGGACAGGGACCTATGGCTACACCTTC
TRBV30	TRBD1	TRBJ2-1	14	CAWKQGVRYNEQFF	TGTGCCTGGAAACAGGGGGTTAGGTACAATGAGCAGTTCTTC
TRBV7-3	TRBD1	TRBJ2-7	16	CASSVAGTGAPYEQYF	TGTGCCAGCAGCGTGGCCGGGACAGGGGCCCCCTACGAGCAGTACTTC
TRBV19	NA	TRBJ1-2	16	CASSTHLRVGSYGYTF	TGTGCCAGTAGTACCCATCTCAGGGTGGGATCCTATGGCTACACCTTC
TRBV29-1	TRBD2	TRBJ2-3	19	CSVEDGGAAFPTNTDTQYF	TGCAGCGTTGAAGACGGGGGGGCCGCTTTTCCCACGAACACAGATACGCAGTATTTT